The source of this TCR beta chain is a study of shared clonotypes between healthy human individuals. General study points: Among a handful of donors, 4.5% to 5.5% of naive CD4 clonotypes were found in common. A generally larger estimated richness was seen in naive subsets than in memory subsets.

The CD8 memory fraction combined CD45RO+ cells with TemRA cells (CCR7-negative CD45RA+). As concerns this clone: Its antigen is undetermined.

Genomic DNA per cell subset filled all wells of several immunoSEQ plates. Clones were sequenced by immunoSEQ multiplex PCR, and TCRdb holds only the in-frame ones, with some missing. Among a few hundred thousand clones listed, about 96% were seen once. The receptor's source is a man aged 25-45 years in good health. The source material was memory CD8+ T cells sorted from blood. Specified subset: CD45RO+ cells pooled with CCR7-negative TemRA cells.

The CDR3 DNA follows: TGTGCCAGCAGCTTGGCTGGACAGGGCTACACCGGGGAGCTGTTTTTT. Its translation: CASSLAGQGYTGELFF. The chain joins TRBV5-4 to TRBJ2-2, with 8 positions matching TRBD1. Germline-derived CDR1 and CDR2 are SGHNT and YYREEE (reference sequence). This CDR3 has 16 residues. Germline trimming cut 0 bases from V and 3 bases from J; bases unmatched to any gene: 4.